A single sample is the source of the 10 T cell receptor beta chains below, sequenced in a study of cytomegalovirus exposure and HLA in healthy donors. This PCR relied on a set of 60 Vbeta primers and 13 Jbeta primers. Some clones are missing from TCRdb's copy, which holds only in-frame ones; the method was immunoSEQ multiplex PCR. The profile shows 150,000 or so clones, 76% of them singletons. Sample: PBMCs. These receptor sequences come from a male donor in good health and CMV-seronegative.

This chain's CDR3 is CASSLGLSPSYEQYF. The DNA of the CDR3 is TGTGCCAGCAGCTTGGGGCTCAGTCCCTCCTACGAGCAGTACTTC. The rearrangement links TRBV11-3 to TRBJ2-7, with TRBD1 as a possible D gene (5 bases). V lost 3 bases to trimming and J lost 0 bases, with 12 bases between them. The CDR3 sequence is 15 residues long. Germline V CDR1 and CDR2: SGHNT, YENEEA.

The chain is built from TRBV6-5 and TRBJ1-4; D perhaps matches TRBD1 (5 bases). Germline lookup yields CDR1 MNHEY and CDR2 SVGAGI. The CDR3 contains 16 residues. V dropped 2 bases and J dropped 2 bases, with 12 bases sitting between them. This CDR3 reads CASSYRGVWTNEKLFF. In nucleotides, the CDR3 is TGTGCCAGCAGTTACCGGGGGGTGTGGACTAATGAAAAACTGTTTTTT.

The CDR3, as DNA: TGCAGCGCTGGGGGGGGGACTAGCGGTTATGAGCAGTTCTTC. This gives the protein CSAGGGTSGYEQFF. This chain links TRBV29-1 with TRBJ2-1, with 11 bases lining up with TRBD2. CDR3 length: 14 amino acids. The germline gives CDR1 SQVTM, CDR2 ANQGSEA. Trimming at V came to 7 bases and at J to 8 bases, leaving 10 bases not matched to a gene.

The genes are TRBV7-8 and TRBJ1-2, with unresolved D. The germline CDR1 and CDR2 sequences are SGHVS and FQNEAQ. The CDR3 loop spans 13 amino acids. V was cut by 2 bases and J by 5 bases, with 9 bases left in between. The CDR3 sequence is CASSLYADYGYTF. The CDR3 region has the DNA TGTGCCAGCAGCTTATACGCGGATTATGGCTACACCTTC. Combining the CDR3 with reference TRBV7-8 and TRBJ1-2 gives the whole variable domain GAGVSQSPRYKVAKRGQDVALRCDPISGHVSLFWYQQALGQGPEFLTYFQNEAQLDKSGLPSDRFFAERPEGSVSTLKIQRTQQEDSAVYLCASSLYADYGYTFGSGTRLTVV.

This clone was found once. This sample includes further DNA sequences coding for the same CDR3. Here the CDR3 reads CASSLGGGNQPQHF. CDR3 in DNA: TGTGCCAGCTCCCTGGGGGGTGGCAATCAGCCCCAGCATTTT. This chain joins TRBV5-4 and TRBJ1-5; D is possibly TRBD1 (5 bases). Trimming pared 7 bases from V and 2 bases from J, leaving 13 bases between. The CDR3 has 14 amino acids. CDR1 is SGHNT and CDR2 is YYREEE in the germline V gene (reference sequence).

This clone was picked up one time. This rearrangement joins TRBV5-5 to TRBJ1-4; 10 nucleotides match TRBD1. V gave up 4 bases and J gave up 0 bases; unmatched junction bases: 12. The length of the CDR3 is 19 residues. Germline lookup yields CDR1 SGHKS and CDR2 YYEKEE (reference sequence). The CDR3 DNA sequence: TGTGCCAGCAGCGCCTGGACAGGGGGGGAATTCGCAACTAATGAAAAACTGTTTTTT. It yields the protein CASSAWTGGEFATNEKLFF.

The chain joins TRBV9 to TRBJ1-6; TRBD1 aligns across 7 bases. V was clipped by 3 bases and J by 9 bases; unmatched bases: 6. CDR1 and CDR2 (germline): SGDLS, YYNGEE. The CDR3 contains 14 residues. CDR3 loop: CASSAPGTASPLHF. The CDR3 bases are TGTGCCAGCAGCGCACCCGGGACAGCTTCACCCCTCCACTTT.

The CDR3 nucleotides are TGTGCCAGCTCACCTAATGACAGTGGGGAGACCCAGTACTTC. Translation: CASSPNDSGETQYF. The V gene is TRBV18, the J gene TRBJ2-5, with a possible D match to TRBD1 (5 bases). Germline lookup yields CDR1 KGHSH and CDR2 LQKENI. Trimming shortened V by 3 bases and J by 5 bases, and 13 bases separated the two germline ends. The CDR3 consists of 14 residues.

This clone turned up a few times. V usage is TRBV21-1 and J usage is TRBJ1-1; the tabulated D call, TRBD1, remains unverified against the DNA. TRBV21-1 is listed as a pseudogene. The CDR3 has 12 residues. CDR3: CASSGQNTEAFF. CDR3 in DNA: TGTGCCAGCAGCGGACAGAACACTGAAGCTTTCTTT.

The chain links TRBV19 to TRBJ1-5; D is perhaps TRBD1 (5 bases). The V end was cut by 5 bases, the J end by 4 bases, with 15 bases between. The CDR3 totals 15 residues. Looked up from germline, CDR1 is LNHDA and CDR2 is SQIVND (reference sequence). The CDR3 region is CASSLTAGFNQPQHF. The CDR3 DNA reads as TGTGCCAGTAGTCTGACGGCAGGGTTTAATCAGCCCCAGCATTTT.